These 4 T cell receptor beta chains were all obtained from the same sample, sequenced in a study of blood T cells in healthy people across ages. The second PCR ran about 6 to 12 cycles with a sample-barcoded 5' primer and J-beta primers. TCRdb passed the 5' RACE reads through MiXCR, listing each CDR3 protein once. Of 1.5 million to 2 million distinct CDR3 sequences listed, 28% are singletons. Specimen: blood. Every receptor here comes from a woman in her twenties or thirties in good health.

To note about this clonotype: A much bigger clone sits one base away, suggesting this may be a read error. The chain uses TRBV10-3 and TRBJ2-7; tentatively, D is TRBD1 (5 bases). Looked up from germline, CDR1 is ENHRY and CDR2 is SYGVKD. V was trimmed by 11 bases and J by 1 base, leaving 18 bases between them. The CDR3 loop spans 14 amino acids. The CDR3 nucleotides are TGTGCCGCCGACAGACACGTTCCATCCTACGAGCAGTACTTC. This encodes CAADRHVPSYEQYF.

The CDR3 here is CASRGWGHEQYF. As DNA, the CDR3 is TGTGCCAGCAGAGGATGGGGGCACGAGCAGTACTTC. The chain has TRBV3-1 and TRBJ2-7; a possible D gene is TRBD1 (6 bases). The CDR3 length is 12 residues. Germline-derived CDR1 and CDR2 are LGHDT and YNNKEL (reference sequence). The ends were cut back, 6 bases at V and 5 bases at J, with 11 bases in the middle.

This clonotype was seen only a few times. This chain connects TRBV11-2 to TRBJ1-2; D is ambiguous. Germline V gene data show CDR1 as SGHAT and CDR2 as FQNNGV. This CDR3 region has 16 residues. V lost 5 bases and J 2 bases, leaving 18 bases between the germline ends. The CDR3 protein is CASSIHSATPNYGYTF. The DNA of the CDR3 is TGTGCCAGCAGCATTCATAGTGCGACTCCAAACTATGGCTACACCTTC. Looking up the rest from reference TRBV11-2 and TRBJ1-2 gives the full variable domain: EAGVAQSPRYKIIEKRQSVAFWCNPISGHATLYWYQQILGQGPKLLIQFQNNGVVDDSQLPKDRFSAERLKGVDSTLKIQPAKLEDSAVYLCASSIHSATPNYGYTFGSGTRLTVV.

The chain links TRBV14 to TRBJ2-1; either TRBD1 or TRBD2 may fit D (6 bases each). The germline V gene has CDR1 SGHDN and CDR2 FVKESK. The V end was cut by 2 bases, the J end by 9 bases, with 20 bases between. This CDR3 is built from 16 residues. CDR3 loop: CASSQSLGGGVGEQFF. The CDR3 nucleotides read TGTGCCAGCAGCCAAAGTTTGGGGGGCGGTGTGGGTGAGCAGTTCTTC.